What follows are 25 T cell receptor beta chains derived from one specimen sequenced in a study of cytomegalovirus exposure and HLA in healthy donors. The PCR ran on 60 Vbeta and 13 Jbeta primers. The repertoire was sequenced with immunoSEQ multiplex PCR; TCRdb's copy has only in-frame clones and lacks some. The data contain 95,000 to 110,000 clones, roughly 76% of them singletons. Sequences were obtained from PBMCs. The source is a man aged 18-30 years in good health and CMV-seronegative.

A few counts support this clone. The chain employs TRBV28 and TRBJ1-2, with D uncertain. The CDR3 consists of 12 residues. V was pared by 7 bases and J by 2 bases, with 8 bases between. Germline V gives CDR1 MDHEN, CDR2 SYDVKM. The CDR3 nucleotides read TGTGCCAGCATGGAGAGCAACTATGGCTACACCTTC. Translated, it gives CASMESNYGYTF.

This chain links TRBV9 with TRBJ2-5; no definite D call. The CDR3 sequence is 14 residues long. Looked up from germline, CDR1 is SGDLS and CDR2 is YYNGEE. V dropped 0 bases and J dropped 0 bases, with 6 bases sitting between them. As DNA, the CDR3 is TGTGCCAGCAGCGTAGGAAGCTACCAAGAGACCCAGTACTTC. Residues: CASSVGSYQETQYF.

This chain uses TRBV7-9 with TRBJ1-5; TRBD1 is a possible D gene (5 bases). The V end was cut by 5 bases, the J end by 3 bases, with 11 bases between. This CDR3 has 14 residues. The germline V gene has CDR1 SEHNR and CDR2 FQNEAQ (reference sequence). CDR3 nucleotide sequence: TGTGCCAGCAGCCCAGACAGCCCCAATCAGCCCCAGCATTTT. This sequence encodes CASSPDSPNQPQHF.

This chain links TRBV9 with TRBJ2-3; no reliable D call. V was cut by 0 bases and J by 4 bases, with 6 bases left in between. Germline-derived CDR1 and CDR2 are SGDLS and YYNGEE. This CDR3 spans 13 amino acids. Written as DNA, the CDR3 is TGTGCCAGCAGCGTAGGTCCGGCAGATACGCAGTATTTT. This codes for CASSVGPADTQYF.

Here the CDR3 DNA reads TGTGCCAGCAGTGAAATCAGGGCACATTCACCCCTCCACTTT. Translating it yields CASSEIRAHSPLHF. This chain uses TRBV2 with TRBJ1-6; TRBD1 might be the D (5 bases). CDR1 is SNHLY, CDR2 FYNNEI, per germline. This CDR3 region has 14 residues. V was cut by 2 bases and J by 8 bases, with 10 bases left in between.

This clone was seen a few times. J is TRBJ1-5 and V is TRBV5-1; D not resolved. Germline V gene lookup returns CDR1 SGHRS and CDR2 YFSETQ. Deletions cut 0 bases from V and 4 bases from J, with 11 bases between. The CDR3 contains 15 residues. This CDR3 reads CASSLVEAGNQPQHF. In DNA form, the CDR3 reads TGCGCCAGCAGCTTGGTTGAGGCGGGAAATCAGCCCCAGCATTTT.

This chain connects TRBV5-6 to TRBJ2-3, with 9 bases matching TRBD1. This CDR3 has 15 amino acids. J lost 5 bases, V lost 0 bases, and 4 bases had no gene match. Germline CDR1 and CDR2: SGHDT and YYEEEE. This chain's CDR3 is CASSLGGQGLDTQYF. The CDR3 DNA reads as TGTGCCAGCAGCTTGGGGGGACAGGGACTAGATACGCAGTATTTT. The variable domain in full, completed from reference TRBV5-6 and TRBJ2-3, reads DAGVTQSPTHLIKTRGQQVTLRCSPKSGHDTVSWYQQALGQGPQFIFQYYEEEERQRGNFPDRFSGHQFPNYSSELNVNALLLGDSALYLCASSLGGQGLDTQYFGPGTRLTVL.

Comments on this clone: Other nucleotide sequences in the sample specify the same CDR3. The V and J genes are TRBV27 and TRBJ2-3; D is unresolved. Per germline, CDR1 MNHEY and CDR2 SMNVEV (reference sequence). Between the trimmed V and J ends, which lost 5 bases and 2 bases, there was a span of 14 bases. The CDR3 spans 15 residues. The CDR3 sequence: CASSTPAGSTDTQYF. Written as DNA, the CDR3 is TGTGCCAGCAGTACCCCAGCAGGTTCCACAGATACGCAGTATTTT.

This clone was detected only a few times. CDR3 nucleotides: TGTGCCAGCAGCTGGGACCGGACAGGGCGGACTGAAGCTTTCTTT. Amino acid sequence: CASSWDRTGRTEAFF. This rearrangement joins TRBV7-9 to TRBJ1-1; TRBD1 agrees at 8 bases. V shed 4 bases and J 5 bases; nucleotides not matched to a gene: 9. Germline CDR1 is SEHNR and CDR2 is FQNEAQ (reference sequence). This CDR3 contains 15 residues.

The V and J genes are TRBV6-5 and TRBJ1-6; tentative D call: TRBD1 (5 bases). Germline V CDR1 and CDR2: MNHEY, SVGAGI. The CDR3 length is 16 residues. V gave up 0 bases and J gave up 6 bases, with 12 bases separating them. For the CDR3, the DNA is TGTGCCAGCAGTTACTCGATCGGGGGAACTAATTCACCCCTCCACTTT. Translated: CASSYSIGGTNSPLHF.

The CDR3 loop reads CATAHRDSQYF. CDR3 bases: TGTGCCACGGCACACCGGGACTCGCAGTATTTT. J is TRBJ2-3 and V is TRBV6-6, with D possibly matching TRBD2 (6 bases). CDR3 length: 11 residues. Germline CDR1 is MNHNY and CDR2 is SVGAGI (reference sequence). The V and J ends lost 10 bases and 10 bases respectively, with 15 bases between them.

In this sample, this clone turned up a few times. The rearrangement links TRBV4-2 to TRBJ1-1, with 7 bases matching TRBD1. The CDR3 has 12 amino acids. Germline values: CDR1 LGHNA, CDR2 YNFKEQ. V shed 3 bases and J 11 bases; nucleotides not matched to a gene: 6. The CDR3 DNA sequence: TGTGCCAGCAGCCAGACTTCGGACAGGGCTTTCTTT. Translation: CASSQTSDRAFF.

The CDR3 protein is CAVRTGLAGIEETQYF. In DNA form, the CDR3 reads TGTGCCGTACGGACGGGACTAGCGGGGATTGAAGAGACCCAGTACTTC. The rearrangement joins TRBV10-3 to TRBJ2-5, with 13 nucleotides matching TRBD2. Germline lookup yields CDR1 ENHRY and CDR2 SYGVKD. Trimming took 11 bases from V and 3 from J; bases not matched to a gene: 12. There are 16 residues in the CDR3.

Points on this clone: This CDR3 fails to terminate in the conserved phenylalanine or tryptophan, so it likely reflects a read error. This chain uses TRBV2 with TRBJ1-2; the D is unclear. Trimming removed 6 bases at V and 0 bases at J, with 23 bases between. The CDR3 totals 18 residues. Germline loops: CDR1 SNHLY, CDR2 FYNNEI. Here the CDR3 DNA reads TGTGCCAGCAGCCCGGGGTCGGGGTACGGCGGAGCTAACTATGGCTACACCCTC. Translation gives CASSPGSGYGGANYGYTL.

The CDR3 DNA sequence: TGCGCCAGCAGCCAAGGCCGGGCGGGGGGGCCCACAGATACGCAGTATTTT. Its protein product is CASSQGRAGGPTDTQYF. The rearrangement joins TRBV4-3 to TRBJ2-3, with 9 nucleotides matching TRBD2. The CDR3 totals 17 residues. The germline V gene encodes CDR1 LGHNA and CDR2 YSLEER. Germline trimming cut 1 base from V and 2 bases from J; bases unmatched to any gene: 7.

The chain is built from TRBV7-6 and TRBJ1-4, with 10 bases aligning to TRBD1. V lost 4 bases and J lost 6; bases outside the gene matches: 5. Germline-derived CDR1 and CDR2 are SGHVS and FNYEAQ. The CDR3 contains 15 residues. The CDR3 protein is CASSSPGQGDEKLFF. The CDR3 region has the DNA TGTGCCAGCAGCTCGCCTGGACAGGGGGATGAAAAACTGTTTTTT.

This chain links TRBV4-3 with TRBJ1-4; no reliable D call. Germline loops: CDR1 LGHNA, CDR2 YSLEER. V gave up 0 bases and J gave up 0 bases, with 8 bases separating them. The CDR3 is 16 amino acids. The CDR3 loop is CASSQDRVTTNEKLFF. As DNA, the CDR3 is TGCGCCAGCAGCCAAGATCGAGTCACAACTAATGAAAAACTGTTTTTT.

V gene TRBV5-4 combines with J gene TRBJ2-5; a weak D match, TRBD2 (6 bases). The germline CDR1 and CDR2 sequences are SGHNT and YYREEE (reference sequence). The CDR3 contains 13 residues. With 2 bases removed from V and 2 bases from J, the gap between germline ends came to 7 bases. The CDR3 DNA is TGTGCCAGCAGCTTTGGGGGGCAAGAGACCCAGTACTTC. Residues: CASSFGGQETQYF.

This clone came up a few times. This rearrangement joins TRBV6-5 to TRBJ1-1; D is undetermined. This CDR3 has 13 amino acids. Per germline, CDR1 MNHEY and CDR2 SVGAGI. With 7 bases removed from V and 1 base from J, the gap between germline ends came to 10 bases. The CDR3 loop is CASTPAENTEAFF. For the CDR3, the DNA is TGTGCCAGCACCCCCGCGGAGAACACTGAAGCTTTCTTT.

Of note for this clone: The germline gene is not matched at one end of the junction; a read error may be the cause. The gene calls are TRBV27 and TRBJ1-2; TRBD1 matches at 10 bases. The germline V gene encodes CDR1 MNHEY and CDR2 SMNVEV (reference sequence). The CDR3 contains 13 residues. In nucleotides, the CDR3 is TGTGCCAGCAGCCCCGACAGGGGGCTTGGCTACCCCTTC. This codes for CASSPDRGLGYPF.

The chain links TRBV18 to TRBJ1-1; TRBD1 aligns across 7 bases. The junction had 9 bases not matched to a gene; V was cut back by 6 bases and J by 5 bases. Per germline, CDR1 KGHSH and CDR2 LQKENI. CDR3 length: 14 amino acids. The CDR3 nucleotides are TGTGCCAGCTCCAGAGGACAGGCTTGGACTGAAGCTTTCTTT. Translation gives CASSRGQAWTEAFF.

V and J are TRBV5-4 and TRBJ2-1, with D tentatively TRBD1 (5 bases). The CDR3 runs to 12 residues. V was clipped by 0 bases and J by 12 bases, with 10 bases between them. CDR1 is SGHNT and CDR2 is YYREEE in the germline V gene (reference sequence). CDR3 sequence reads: CASSLVGALQFF. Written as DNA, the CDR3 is TGTGCCAGCAGCTTGGTAGGGGCCTTGCAGTTCTTC.

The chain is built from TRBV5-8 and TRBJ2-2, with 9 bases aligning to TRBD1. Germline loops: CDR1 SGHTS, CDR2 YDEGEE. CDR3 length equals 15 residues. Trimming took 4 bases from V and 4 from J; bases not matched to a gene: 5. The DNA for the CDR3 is TGTGCCAGCAGCCGACAGGGGGTGGTCACCGGGGAGCTGTTTTTT. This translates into CASSRQGVVTGELFF.

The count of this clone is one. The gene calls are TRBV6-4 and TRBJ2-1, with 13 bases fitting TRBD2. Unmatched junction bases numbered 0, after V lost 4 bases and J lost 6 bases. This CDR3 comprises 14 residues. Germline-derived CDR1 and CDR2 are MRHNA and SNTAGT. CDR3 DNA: TGTGCCAGCAGTGGACTAGCGGGGGGCAATGAGCAGTTCTTC. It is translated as CASSGLAGGNEQFF.

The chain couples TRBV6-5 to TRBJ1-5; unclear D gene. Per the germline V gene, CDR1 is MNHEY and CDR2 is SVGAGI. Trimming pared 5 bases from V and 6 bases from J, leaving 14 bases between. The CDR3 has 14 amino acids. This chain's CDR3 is CASSPDRGSQPQHF. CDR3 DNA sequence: TGTGCCAGCAGTCCAGACCGGGGAAGTCAGCCCCAGCATTTT.